This note documents a single TCR beta chain sequence. What it binds is unknown. Germline CDR1 reads SGHTA; CDR2 reads FQGTGA. The CDR3 has 16 amino acids. Trimming shortened V by 7 bases and J by 5 bases, and 23 bases separated the two germline ends. The data were obtained in a study of T cell responses to AZD1222 COVID-19 vaccine. This table comes from immunoSEQ multiplex PCR, and its TCRdb copy is limited to in-frame clones, with some not included. The sample has approximately 74,000 clones, roughly 87% seen once. Study-wide findings and caveats: Donors were mostly white British, more females; clonal diversity possibly underestimated.

The sequenced sample was peripheral blood, obtained 28 days after the second AZD1222 dose. This clonotype was obtained from an adult who received the AZD1222 COVID-19 vaccine. V gene TRBV7-3 combines with J gene TRBJ1-2; no clear D gene. The CDR3 protein is CASTLSSIPFSYGYTF. CDR3 coding DNA: TGTGCCAGCACCCTTAGCAGCATCCCTTTTTCGTATGGCTACACCTTC.